The next 10 T cell receptor beta chains were all read from a single sample in a study of monozygotic twins with inflammatory bowel disease. TCRdb re-called the 5' RACE reads; every CDR3 protein appears as one record, without DNA. This listing includes 300,000 to 350,000 distinct CDR3 sequences. What was sequenced was blood. The receptor source for this set is a human donor with ulcerative colitis or Crohn's disease, or a healthy co-twin of an affected twin (not recorded which).

V is TRBV20-1 and J is TRBJ2-1; TCRdb indicates TRBD1, and absent DNA this call remains unverified. Per germline, CDR1 DFQATT and CDR2 SNEGSKA (reference sequence). This CDR3 has 11 residues. The CDR3 is CSADPDNEQFF.

The chain uses TRBV20-1 and TRBJ2-4. The V gene's germline CDR1 is DFQATT and CDR2 SNEGSKA (reference sequence). This CDR3 comprises 15 residues. The CDR3 loop reads CSARVPEVAKNIQYF.

The chain links TRBV7-6 to TRBJ2-1; the D gene TCRdb calls, TRBD2, cannot be checked with no DNA. The CDR3 runs to 15 residues. The germline V gene encodes CDR1 SGHVS and CDR2 FNYEAQ. The CDR3: CASSLDLRGEREQFF.

This rearrangement joins TRBV11-3 to TRBJ2-1; the TRBD2 assignment by TCRdb is unverifiable without DNA. CDR1 and CDR2 from the germline V gene are SGHNT and YENEEA. There are 15 residues in the CDR3. CDR3 sequence: CASSSRQARVNEQFF.

The gene calls are TRBV27 and TRBJ2-1; TCRdb proposes TRBD2, but this gene call is untestable without DNA. The CDR3 contains 14 residues. Germline CDR1 reads MNHEY; CDR2 reads SMNVEV (reference sequence). The chain's CDR3 is CASSSRIAGNEQFF.

The V gene is TRBV20-1, the J gene TRBJ2-7; without DNA, the TCRdb call of TRBD1 cannot be checked. Per germline, CDR1 DFQATT and CDR2 SNEGSKA (reference sequence). This CDR3 has 13 residues. CDR3 region: CSARQSGAYEQYF.

The V call is TRBV5-6, the J call TRBJ1-1; TCRdb names TRBD1, which stays unverified in the absence of DNA. Germline CDR1 reads SGHDT; CDR2 reads YYEEEE. The CDR3 has 16 amino acids. The CDR3 spells CASSLLRQTGRTEAFF.

This sequence joins TRBV5-1 and TRBJ2-7; no DNA is available, so the TRBD2 call from TCRdb remains unchecked. The V gene's germline CDR1 is SGHRS and CDR2 YFSETQ. The CDR3 covers 12 residues. This CDR3 reads CASAAEPYEQYF.

V is TRBV5-1 and J is TRBJ2-2; TCRdb returns TRBD2, unconfirmable since there is no DNA. The germline CDR1 and CDR2 sequences are SGHRS and YFSETQ. The CDR3 has 13 amino acids. The CDR3 loop reads CASGRAYGGELFF. Drawing the rest from reference TRBV5-1 and TRBJ2-2, the complete variable domain is KAGVTQTPRYLIKTRGQQVTLSCSPISGHRSVSWYQQTPGQGLQFLFEYFSETQRNKGNFPGRFSGRQFSNSRSEMNVSTLELGDSALYLCASGRAYGGELFFGEGSRLTVL.

The gene calls are TRBV19 and TRBJ2-1; TCRdb proposes TRBD2, but this gene call is untestable without DNA. Germline values: CDR1 LNHDA, CDR2 SQIVND (reference sequence). The CDR3 contains 15 residues. Here the CDR3 reads CASSIGGESYNEQFF.